This T cell receptor (beta chain) was observed in a study of shared T cell receptors in the human thymus (dated by TCRdb to the early 2020s). At the level of the whole study: The study investigated the way shared, self-reactive T-cell receptor alpha chains are produced in the human thymus.

The library was obtained by the immunoSEQ multiplex PCR assay. Not all clones reach the TCRdb copy of this immuneACCESS table, which keeps in-frame sequences only. Checked studies attribute under half of the gap to unresolved V genes and leave the rest unexplained. Counted in this sample were about 710,000 clones; around 87% of them appeared once. Under 0.01% of the sample goes to the ten largest clones. The CDR3 goes from the cysteine to the phenylalanine over 15 residues. The DNA shown is the 45-base CDR3, in frame from base 1. CDR1 and CDR2 are drawn from the germline V gene: MNHEY, SVGAGI. V is pruned by 5 bases and J by 1 base, leaving 8 bases of the junction without a gene match. This clone was recorded a few times. The clone's antigen remains unknown. Base quality data are lacking; no much larger clone is found one base away. The data also belong to a second study, concerning human thymus T cells. That second report states: Immunologically healthy infants undergoing open corrective cardiac surgery for congenital heart defects in Finland were used as donors. The thymus tissue came from surgical resects taken out during corrective cardiac surgery. Usage of V and J gene segments appeared to be biased in both the thymic and the peripheral blood repertoires. Highly overlapping thymic TCR repertoires among unrelated individuals were reported in the related research. The study used seven to nine infant thymus samples plus four related peripheral blood samples to characterize TCR alpha and beta repertoires. Donor ages ranging from 7 to 244 days were recorded, and a handful of male and a couple of female infants were included in the cohort. Thymocytes were released mechanically from tissue and stored at -70 °C as pellets of about 9-32 million cells. A QIAsymphony instrument was used to extract genomic DNA from the frozen cell pellets. The immunoSEQ multiplex PCR assay was used to amplify the TCRB and TCRAD loci from a standardized quantity of quality-controlled genomic DNA. The V(D)J region was spanned by amplicons of a length sufficient to cover the CDR3 and to identify V and J genes. Through the commercial immunoSEQ service, the amplicons were sequenced on an Illumina platform. Primer bias and sequencing errors were corrected using previously described methods, and TCRAD and TCRB definitions followed the IMGT database. The repertoires were analysed using immunoSEQ Analyzer 3.0 and VDJTools for basic statistics, V/J segment usage, diversity estimates, rarefaction and pairwise overlap. Diversity was estimated with Chao1, ChaoE, Efron-Thisted, Shannon and inverse Simpson indices, and also on datasets down-sampled to the smallest sample. For repertoire overlap, CDR3 nucleotide sequence, V gene and J gene had to match strictly, and clustering was done by Jaccard-based multidimensional scaling. On average, thymus samples gave roughly 800,000 unique TCRB clonotypes, whereas blood samples gave roughly 84,000.

The receptor was derived from a boy under two years old with a congenital heart defect. Donor details come from another sample of the same person, matched by shared clones. The sequencing sample was made of thymocytes. This chain is built from TRBV6-5 and TRBJ2-7; 7 nucleotides in the junction match TRBD1. The CDR3 corresponds to CASSPTDRRSYEQYF. DNA sequence: TGTGCCAGCAGTCCAACGGACAGGAGATCCTACGAGCAGTACTTC.